The rows below give T cell receptor beta chains drawn from one sample of a study of T cells after yellow fever vaccination. TCRdb called the 5' RACE reads again in MiXCR, with one record for every CDR3 protein. Altogether 550,000 or so distinct CDR3 sequences are present, around 21% being singletons, with the ten largest covering around an eighth. This specimen was PBMCs, taken 15 days after the yellow fever booster vaccination. The receptors originated from a man aged 25 to 40 who received the YFV17D yellow fever vaccine. Both conserved end residues are part of each CDR3.

v_call cdr3_aa
TRBV30 CAWSLEWGRYEQYF
TRBV19 CATSTGYTEAFF
TRBV5-1 CASSYDKNYGYTF
TRBV5-6 CASSLELAGNNEQFF
TRBV5-1 CASSLGAGAIQETQYF
TRBV20-1 CSAVVGYGIEKLFF
TRBV29-1 CSVETDRENYEQYF
TRBV12-3/TRBV12-4 CASLQLGRVEETQYF
TRBV7-9 CASSPPDRGAEAFF
TRBV7-3 CASRVGPFVGEQFF
TRBV5-1 CASSLVSGTEAFF
TRBV5-1 CASSPRPGGSTDTQYF